This T cell receptor beta chain was identified during a study of cytomegalovirus exposure and HLA in healthy donors. Whole-study context: Unique TCR beta sequences numbering 117 million came from about 180 million T cells in an earlier analysis. Findings of the study overall: Most subjects' HLA-A and HLA-B alleles were reportedly predicted from TCR beta sequences. In a later analysis, TCR beta V- and J-gene trimming was associated with a missense DCLRE1C variant. 164 TCR beta chains were listed as cytomegalovirus-associated.

The PCR employed 60 Vbeta primers together with 13 Jbeta primers. Profiling relied on immunoSEQ multiplex PCR, and the TCRdb table lists in-frame clones only, not all of them. The table includes some 190,000 clones, about 80% detected once. The sample holds a few counts of this clone. Its antigen is undetermined. Germline V gene sequence: CDR1 SGHRS, CDR2 YFSETQ. This CDR3 has 11 amino acids. Trimming removed 4 bases at V and 8 bases at J, with 9 bases between. Sequenced input: PBMCs. The receptor's source is a young woman in good health and CMV-seropositive. This chain joins TRBV5-1 and TRBJ1-1; D perhaps matches TRBD1 (6 bases). The CDR3 protein is CASSRTGEAFF. As DNA, the CDR3 is TGCGCCAGCAGCCGAACAGGGGAAGCTTTCTTT.